The entry that follows covers one TCR beta chain sequence. Its antigen is currently unknown. Assay used: immunoSEQ multiplex PCR; TCRdb lists only in-frame clones, some missing. The table has some 110,000 clones, approximately 90% seen once. These data originate in a study of cytomegalovirus exposure and HLA in healthy donors. Looking at the study overall: Per a later analysis, the roughly 680 first-cohort and some 110 validation repertoires shared one platform.

General observations from the study: Rarity characterized most TCR sequences, yet some public TCRs appeared in many donors.

The donors were part of the validation cohort, which consisted of approximately 110 subjects and was separate from the first cohort of 666 subjects. This TCR came from a man aged 18 to 29 in good health and CMV-seronegative. Sequencing was carried out using PBMCs.

Here the CDR3 DNA reads TGTGCCAGCAGCTACGACAGGGCCCAAGAGACCCAGTACTTC. Translating it yields CASSYDRAQETQYF. This chain uses TRBV7-6 with TRBJ2-5; 7 bases map to TRBD1. Unmatched junction bases numbered 3, after V lost 4 bases and J lost 1 base. The CDR3 is made up of 14 amino acids. Germline V lookup: CDR1 SGHVS, CDR2 FNYEAQ. Looking up the rest from reference TRBV7-6 and TRBJ2-5 gives the full variable domain: GAGVSQSPRYKVTKRGQDVALRCDPISGHVSLYWYRQALGQGPEFLTYFNYEAQQDKSGLPNDRFSAERPEGSISTLTIQRTEQRDSAMYRCASSYDRAQETQYFGPGTRLLVL.